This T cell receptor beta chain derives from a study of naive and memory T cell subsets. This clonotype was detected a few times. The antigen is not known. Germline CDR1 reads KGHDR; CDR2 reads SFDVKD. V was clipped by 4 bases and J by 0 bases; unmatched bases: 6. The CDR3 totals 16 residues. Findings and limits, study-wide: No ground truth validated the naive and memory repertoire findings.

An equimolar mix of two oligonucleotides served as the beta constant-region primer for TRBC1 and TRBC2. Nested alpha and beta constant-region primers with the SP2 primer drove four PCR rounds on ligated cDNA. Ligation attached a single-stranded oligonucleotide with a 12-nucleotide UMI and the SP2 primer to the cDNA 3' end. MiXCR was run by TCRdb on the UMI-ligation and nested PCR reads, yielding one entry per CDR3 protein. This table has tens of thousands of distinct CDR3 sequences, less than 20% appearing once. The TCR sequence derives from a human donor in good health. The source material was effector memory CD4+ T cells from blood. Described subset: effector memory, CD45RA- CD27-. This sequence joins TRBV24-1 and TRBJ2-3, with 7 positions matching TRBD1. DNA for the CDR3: TGTGCCACCAGTGAATACAGGGGTGGGAGCACAGATACGCAGTATTTT. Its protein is CATSEYRGGSTDTQYF.